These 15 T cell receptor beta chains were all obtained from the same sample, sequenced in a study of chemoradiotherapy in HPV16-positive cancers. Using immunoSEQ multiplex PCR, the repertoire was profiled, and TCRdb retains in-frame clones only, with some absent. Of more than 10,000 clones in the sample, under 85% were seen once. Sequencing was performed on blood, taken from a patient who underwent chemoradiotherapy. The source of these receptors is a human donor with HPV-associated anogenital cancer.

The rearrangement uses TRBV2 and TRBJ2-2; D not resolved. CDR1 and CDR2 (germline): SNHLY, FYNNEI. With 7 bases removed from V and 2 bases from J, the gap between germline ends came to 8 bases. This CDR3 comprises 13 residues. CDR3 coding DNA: TGTGCCAGCAACCCACCTAACACCGGGGAGCTGTTTTTT. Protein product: CASNPPNTGELFF.

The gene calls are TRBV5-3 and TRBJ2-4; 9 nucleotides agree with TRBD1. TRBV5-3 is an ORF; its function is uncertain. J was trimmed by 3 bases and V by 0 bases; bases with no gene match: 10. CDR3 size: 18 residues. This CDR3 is CARSLDRGQGLVKNIQYF. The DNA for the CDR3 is TGTGCCAGAAGCTTGGACAGGGGGCAGGGGTTGGTCAAAAACATTCAGTACTTC.

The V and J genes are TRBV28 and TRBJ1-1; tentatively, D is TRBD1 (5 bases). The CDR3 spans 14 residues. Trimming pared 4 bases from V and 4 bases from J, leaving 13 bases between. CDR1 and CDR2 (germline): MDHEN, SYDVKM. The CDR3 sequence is CASSSRGVGTEAFF. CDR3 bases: TGTGCCAGCAGTTCTCGAGGGGTCGGCACTGAAGCTTTCTTT.

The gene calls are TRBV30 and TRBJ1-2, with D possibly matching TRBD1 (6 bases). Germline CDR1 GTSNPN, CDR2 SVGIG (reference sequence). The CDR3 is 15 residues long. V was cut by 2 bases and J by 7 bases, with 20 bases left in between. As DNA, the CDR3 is TGTGCCTGGAGTATGAGGACAGTGGAGGTCCGTGGCTACACCTTC. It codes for CAWSMRTVEVRGYTF.

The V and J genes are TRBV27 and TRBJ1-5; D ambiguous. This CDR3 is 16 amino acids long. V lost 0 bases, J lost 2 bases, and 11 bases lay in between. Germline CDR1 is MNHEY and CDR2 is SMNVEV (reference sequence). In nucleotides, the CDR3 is TGTGCCAGCAGTTTATCGAGAGGGTTAGGCAATCAGCCCCAGCATTTT. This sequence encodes CASSLSRGLGNQPQHF.

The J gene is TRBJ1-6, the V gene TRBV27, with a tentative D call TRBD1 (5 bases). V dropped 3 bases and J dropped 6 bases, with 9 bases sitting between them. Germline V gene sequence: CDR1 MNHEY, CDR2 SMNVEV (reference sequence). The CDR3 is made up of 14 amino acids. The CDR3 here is CASSFFGGNSPLHF. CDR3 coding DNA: TGTGCCAGCAGTTTTTTCGGGGGTAATTCACCCCTCCACTTT.

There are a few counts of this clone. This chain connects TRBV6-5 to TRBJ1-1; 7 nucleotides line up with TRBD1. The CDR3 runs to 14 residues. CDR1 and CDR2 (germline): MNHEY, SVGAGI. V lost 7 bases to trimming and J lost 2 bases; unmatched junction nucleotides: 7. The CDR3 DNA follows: TGTGCCAGCATCATGACAGGGAGAAACACTGAAGCTTTCTTT. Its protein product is CASIMTGRNTEAFF.

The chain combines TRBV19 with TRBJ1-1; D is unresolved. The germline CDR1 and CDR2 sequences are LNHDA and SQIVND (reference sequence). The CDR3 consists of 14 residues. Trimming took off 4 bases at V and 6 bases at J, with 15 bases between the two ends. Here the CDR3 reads CASSTAPTEAEAFF. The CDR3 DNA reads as TGTGCCAGTAGTACGGCCCCCACAGAGGCTGAAGCTTTCTTT.

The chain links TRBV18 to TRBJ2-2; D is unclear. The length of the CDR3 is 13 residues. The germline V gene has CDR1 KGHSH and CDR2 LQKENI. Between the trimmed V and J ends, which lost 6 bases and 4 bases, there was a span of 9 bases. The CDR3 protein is CASSFSSTGELFF. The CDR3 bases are TGTGCCAGCTCGTTCTCGAGCACCGGGGAGCTGTTTTTT.

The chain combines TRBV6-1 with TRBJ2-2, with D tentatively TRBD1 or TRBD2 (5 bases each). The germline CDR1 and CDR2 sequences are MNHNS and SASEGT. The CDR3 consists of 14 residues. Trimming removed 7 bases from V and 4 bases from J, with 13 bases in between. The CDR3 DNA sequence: TGTGCCAGCATTATGACCGGGACCACCGGGGAGCTGTTTTTT. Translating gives CASIMTGTTGELFF.

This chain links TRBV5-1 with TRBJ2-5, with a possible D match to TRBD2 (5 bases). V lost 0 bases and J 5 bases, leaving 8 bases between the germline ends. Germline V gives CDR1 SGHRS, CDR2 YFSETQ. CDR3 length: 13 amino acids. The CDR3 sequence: CASSLDTGETQYF. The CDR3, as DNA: TGCGCCAGCAGCTTGGATACGGGGGAGACCCAGTACTTC.

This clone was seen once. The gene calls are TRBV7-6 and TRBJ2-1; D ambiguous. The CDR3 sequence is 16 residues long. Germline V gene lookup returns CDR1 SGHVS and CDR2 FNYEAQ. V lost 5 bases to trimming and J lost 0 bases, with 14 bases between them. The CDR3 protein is CASSPRSVNSYNEQFF. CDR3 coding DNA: TGTGCCAGCAGCCCGAGATCGGTAAACTCCTACAATGAGCAGTTCTTC.

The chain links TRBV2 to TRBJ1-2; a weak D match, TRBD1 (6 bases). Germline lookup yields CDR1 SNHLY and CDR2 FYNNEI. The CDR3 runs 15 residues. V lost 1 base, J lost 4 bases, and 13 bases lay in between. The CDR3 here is CASSEGGGGGYGYTF. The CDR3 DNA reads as TGTGCCAGCAGTGAAGGAGGAGGGGGTGGCTATGGCTACACCTTC.

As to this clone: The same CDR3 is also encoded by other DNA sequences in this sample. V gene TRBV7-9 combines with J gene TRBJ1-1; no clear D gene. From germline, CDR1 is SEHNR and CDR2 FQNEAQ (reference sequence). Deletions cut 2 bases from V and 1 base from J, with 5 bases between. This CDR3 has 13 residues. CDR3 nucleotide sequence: TGTGCCAGCAGCTTAAAAGCGAACACTGAAGCTTTCTTT. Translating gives CASSLKANTEAFF. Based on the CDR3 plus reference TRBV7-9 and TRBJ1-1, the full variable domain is DTGVSQNPRHKITKRGQNVTFRCDPISEHNRLYWYRQTLGQGPEFLTYFQNEAQLEKSRLLSDRFSAERPKGSFSTLEIQRTEQGDSAMYLCASSLKANTEAFFGQGTRLTVV.

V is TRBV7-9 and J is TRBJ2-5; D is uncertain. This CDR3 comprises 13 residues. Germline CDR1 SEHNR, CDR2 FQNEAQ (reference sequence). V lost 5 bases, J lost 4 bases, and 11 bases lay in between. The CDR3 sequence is CASSVIYSETQYF. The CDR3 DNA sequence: TGTGCCAGCAGCGTGATCTATTCAGAGACCCAGTACTTC.